This T cell receptor (beta chain) was found in a study of PD-1 blockade in mismatch repair-deficient tumors. The CDR3 totals 15 residues. Germline values: CDR1 SGHRS, CDR2 YFSETQ. V gave up 4 bases and J gave up 8 bases; unmatched junction bases: 11. Here immunoSEQ multiplex PCR was the method, and the copy in TCRdb shows in-frame clones only, minus some. In the table there are some 120,000 clones, roughly 86% of which are singletons. V and J are TRBV5-1 and TRBJ1-4; 7 bases align to TRBD1. The receptor was isolated from an adult with mismatch repair-deficient cancer. This specimen was peripheral blood, taken 70 to 73 weeks after starting pembrolizumab. CDR3 in amino acids: CASSRNNRDSEKLFF. The CDR3 DNA reads TGCGCCAGCAGCCGAAACAACCGGGACAGCGAAAAACTGTTTTTT.